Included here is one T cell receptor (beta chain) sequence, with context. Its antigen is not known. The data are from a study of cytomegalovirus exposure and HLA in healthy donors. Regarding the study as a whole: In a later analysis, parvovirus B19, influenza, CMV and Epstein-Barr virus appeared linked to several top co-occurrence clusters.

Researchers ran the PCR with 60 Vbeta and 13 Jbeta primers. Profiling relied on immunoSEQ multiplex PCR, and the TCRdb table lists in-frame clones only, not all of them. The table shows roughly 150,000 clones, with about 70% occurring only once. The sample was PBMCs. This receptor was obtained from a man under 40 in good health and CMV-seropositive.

The CDR3 loop reads CASSSLITMQVGEQFF. The CDR3 coding sequence is TGTGCCAGCAGCTCCTTAATAACTATGCAAGTCGGGGAGCAGTTCTTC. V gene TRBV7-3 combines with J gene TRBJ2-1; unclear D gene. The CDR3 spans 16 residues. Deletions cut 4 bases from V and 10 bases from J, with 23 bases between. The germline gives CDR1 SGHTA, CDR2 FQGTGA.